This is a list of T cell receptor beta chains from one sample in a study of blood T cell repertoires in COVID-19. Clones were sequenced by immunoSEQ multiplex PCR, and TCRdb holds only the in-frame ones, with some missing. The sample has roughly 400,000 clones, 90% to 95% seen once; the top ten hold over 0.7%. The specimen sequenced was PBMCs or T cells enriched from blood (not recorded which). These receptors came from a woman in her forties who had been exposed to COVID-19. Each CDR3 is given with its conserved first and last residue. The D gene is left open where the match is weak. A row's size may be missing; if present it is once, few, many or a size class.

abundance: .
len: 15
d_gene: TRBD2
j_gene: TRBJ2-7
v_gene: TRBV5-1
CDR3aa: CASSLGLAEPYEQYF
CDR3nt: TGCGCCAGCAGCTTGGGCCTAGCGGAGCCCTACGAGCAGTACTTC

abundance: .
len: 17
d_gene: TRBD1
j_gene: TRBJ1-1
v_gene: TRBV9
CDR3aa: CASSVALTGPKDTEAFF
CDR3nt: TGTGCCAGCAGCGTAGCCCTGACAGGGCCAAAGGACACTGAAGCTTTCTTT

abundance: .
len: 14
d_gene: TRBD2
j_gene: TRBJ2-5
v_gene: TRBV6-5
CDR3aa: CASTRGTSAETQYF
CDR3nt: TGTGCCAGCACCCGAGGGACTAGCGCGGAGACCCAGTACTTC

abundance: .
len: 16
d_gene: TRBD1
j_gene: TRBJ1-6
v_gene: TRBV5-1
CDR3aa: CASSLVGTGGHSPLHF
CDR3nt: TGCGCCAGCAGCTTGGTCGGGACAGGGGGACATTCACCCCTCCACTTT

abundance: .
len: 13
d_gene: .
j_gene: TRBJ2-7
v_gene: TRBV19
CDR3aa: CASSIQGGYEQYF
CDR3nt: TGTGCCAGTAGTATTCAGGGTGGGTACGAGCAGTACTTC

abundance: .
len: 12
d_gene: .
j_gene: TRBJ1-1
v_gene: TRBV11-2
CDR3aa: CASRVGATEAFF
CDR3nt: TGTGCCAGCCGAGTTGGGGCAACTGAAGCTTTCTTT

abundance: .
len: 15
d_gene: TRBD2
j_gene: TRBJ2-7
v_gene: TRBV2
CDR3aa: CASSVSTSGGGEQYF
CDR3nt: TGTGCCAGCAGTGTCTCGACTAGCGGGGGGGGCGAGCAGTACTTC

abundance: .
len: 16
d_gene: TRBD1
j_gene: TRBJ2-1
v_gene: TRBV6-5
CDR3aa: CASSYTPGTAYNEQFF
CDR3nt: TGTGCCAGCAGTTACACCCCCGGGACAGCCTACAATGAGCAGTTCTTC

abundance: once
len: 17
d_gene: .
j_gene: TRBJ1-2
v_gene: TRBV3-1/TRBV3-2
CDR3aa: CASSQDRRERSNYGYTF
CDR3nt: TGTGCCAGCAGCCAAGATAGGAGGGAAAGATCCAACTATGGCTACACCTTC

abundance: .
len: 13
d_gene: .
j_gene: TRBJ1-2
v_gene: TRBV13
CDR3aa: CASSPGQHYGYTF
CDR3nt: TGTGCCAGCAGCCCAGGACAGCACTATGGCTACACCTTC

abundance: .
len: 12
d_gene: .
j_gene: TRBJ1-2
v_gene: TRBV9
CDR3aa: CASSLRTDGYTF
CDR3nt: TGTGCCAGCAGCCTACGGACAGACGGCTACACCTTC

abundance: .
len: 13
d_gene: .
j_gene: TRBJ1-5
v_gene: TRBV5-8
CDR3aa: CASSRTWNQPQHF
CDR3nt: TGTGCCAGCAGCCGGACATGGAATCAGCCCCAGCATTTT

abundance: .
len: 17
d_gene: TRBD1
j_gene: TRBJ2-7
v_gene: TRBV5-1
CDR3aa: CASSRLPTGGESYEQYF
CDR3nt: TGCGCCAGCAGCCGCCTTCCTACAGGGGGAGAATCCTACGAGCAGTACTTC

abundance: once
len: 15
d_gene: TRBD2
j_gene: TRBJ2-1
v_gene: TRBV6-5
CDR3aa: CASSSLAGGPREQFF
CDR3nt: TGTGCCAGCAGTTCACTAGCGGGGGGGCCGCGGGAGCAGTTCTTC

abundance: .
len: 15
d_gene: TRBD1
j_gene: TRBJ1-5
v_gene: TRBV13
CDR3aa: CASSLGDREIQPQHF
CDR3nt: TGTGCCAGCAGCCTAGGAGACAGGGAAATTCAGCCCCAGCATTTT

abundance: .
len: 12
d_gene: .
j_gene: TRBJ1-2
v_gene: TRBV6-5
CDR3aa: CATSGGIYGYTF
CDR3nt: TGTGCCACCTCGGGGGGGATCTATGGCTACACCTTC